This TCR beta chain stems from a study of T cells in Graves' hyperthyroidism and ophthalmopathy. RNA transcripts provided the source from which TCR beta CDR3 regions were amplified. RT-PCR in the first round (using the HTBI primer set) targeted the TCR CDR3. TCRdb redid the calling of the multiplex PCR reads with MiXCR, one entry per CDR3 protein. The sample contains approximately 510,000 distinct CDR3 sequences, around 43% of which appear only once. To note about this clonotype: What it binds is not known.

Findings of the study overall: Researchers found most expanded thyroid clonotypes above 0.001 in blood as well. Ophthalmopathy prediction by the model preceded onset by a median roughly 6 months.

Diagnoses used clinical symptoms, serum thyroxine and TRAb, thyroid ultrasound and orbital computed tomography. The clonotype was recovered from an adult woman with Graves' disease, either hyperthyroidism or ophthalmopathy (not recorded which). The sequencing sample was made of peripheral blood or thyroid tissue (not recorded which).

The CDR3: CASSLAGGEGTQYF. In DNA form, the CDR3 reads TGTGCCAGCAGCTTAGCAGGGGGCGAGGGGACCCAGTACTTC. This chain joins TRBV7-8 and TRBJ2-5, with 7 positions matching TRBD1. The CDR3 contains 14 residues. CDR1 SGHVS and CDR2 FQNEAQ come from the germline V gene. V lost 0 bases and J lost 7; bases outside the gene matches: 5.